Listed here are 10 T cell receptor beta chains from one sample, sequenced in a study of T cell responses to AZD1222 COVID-19 vaccine. Clones were read by immunoSEQ multiplex PCR, and TCRdb kept only the in-frame ones, dropping some. The repertoire holds around 150,000 clones, with roughly 90% as singletons. The sequencing here drew on peripheral blood, taken 28 days after the second AZD1222 dose. These receptors were obtained from an adult who received the AZD1222 COVID-19 vaccine.

The chain has TRBV10-3 and TRBJ1-1; 7 nucleotides line up with TRBD1. With 10 bases clipped from V and 0 bases from J, the junction kept 5 bases outside the gene matches. Germline values: CDR1 ENHRY, CDR2 SYGVKD. The CDR3 sequence is 13 residues long. The DNA for the CDR3 is TGTGCCACCAGGGGGGATCTGAACACTGAAGCTTTCTTT. Translated, it gives CATRGDLNTEAFF.

The J gene is TRBJ2-5, the V gene TRBV9; TRBD2 is a possible D gene (6 bases). Trimming removed 3 bases at V and 1 base at J, with 13 bases between. CDR3 length equals 15 residues. Germline CDR1 and CDR2: SGDLS and YYNGEE. The CDR3, as DNA: TGTGCCAGCAGCGCCACCGGGGGAGCCCAAGAGACCCAGTACTTC. Amino acid sequence: CASSATGGAQETQYF.

This clone was seen a handful of times. The rearrangement joins TRBV2 to TRBJ2-3, with a weak D call TRBD2 (5 bases). V was trimmed by 4 bases and J by 9 bases, leaving 11 bases between them. Per germline, CDR1 SNHLY and CDR2 FYNNEI. The CDR3 contains 12 residues. CDR3 in amino acids: CASSAPPGTQYF. The CDR3 nucleotides read TGTGCCAGCAGTGCTCCCCCGGGGACGCAGTATTTT.

V is TRBV29-1 and J is TRBJ2-1; 8 nucleotides match TRBD1. Looked up from germline, CDR1 is SQVTM and CDR2 is ANQGSEA. CDR3 length: 13 residues. Losses at the gene ends were 6 bases for V and 4 bases for J; bases not matched to a gene: 5. The CDR3 sequence: CSVLQGAYNEQFF. The CDR3 coding sequence is TGCAGCGTCCTTCAGGGGGCTTACAATGAGCAGTTCTTC.

CDR3 sequence reads: CASSLGQGVYGYTF. The CDR3 coding sequence is TGTGCCAGCAGCTTGGGACAGGGGGTCTATGGCTACACCTTC. V is TRBV7-2 and J is TRBJ1-2; 11 bases are shared with TRBD1. CDR1 and CDR2 from the germline V gene are SGHTA and FQGNSA. The CDR3 covers 14 residues. The ends lost 3 bases at V and 4 bases at J; junction bases unmatched: 1.

This chain uses TRBV6-5 with TRBJ2-3; unclear D gene. The germline V gene encodes CDR1 MNHEY and CDR2 SVGAGI. Trimming left V 7 bases short and J 5 bases short, with 10 bases between. The CDR3 length is 12 residues. The CDR3 is CASTYELDTQYF. DNA of the CDR3: TGTGCCAGCACGTACGAGTTAGATACGCAGTATTTT.

This clone was seen once. The V gene is TRBV6-5, the J gene TRBJ1-6; 7 bases map to TRBD1. The V and J ends lost 0 bases and 10 bases, in that order; junction bases with no gene match: 9. CDR1 is MNHEY, CDR2 SVGAGI, per germline. The CDR3 totals 16 residues. CDR3 amino acids: CASSYSARRGLSPLHF. Written as DNA, the CDR3 is TGTGCCAGCAGTTACTCAGCCCGAAGGGGGCTCTCACCCCTCCACTTT.

The chain has TRBV5-6 and TRBJ2-3, with D possibly being TRBD2 (6 bases). V was clipped by 3 bases and J by 3 bases, with 20 bases between them. The germline CDR1 and CDR2 sequences are SGHDT and YYEEEE. The CDR3 covers 17 residues. The CDR3 here is CASSSTITGGGTDTQYF. The CDR3 DNA sequence: TGTGCCAGCAGCTCGACCATTACCGGGGGTGGGACAGATACGCAGTATTTT.

V usage is TRBV7-9 and J usage is TRBJ2-2; 11 bases align to TRBD1. CDR1 SEHNR and CDR2 FQNEAQ come from the germline V gene (reference sequence). V lost 5 bases and J lost 4; bases outside the gene matches: 3. CDR3 length equals 15 residues. The CDR3 DNA reads as TGTGCCAGCAGCCAAGGGACAGGGGGCACCGGGGAGCTGTTTTTT. Translation gives CASSQGTGGTGELFF.

The rearrangement uses TRBV5-1 and TRBJ1-1; perhaps TRBD1 as D (6 bases). V was pared by 5 bases and J by 3 bases, with 14 bases between. The CDR3 is made up of 14 amino acids. Germline values: CDR1 SGHRS, CDR2 YFSETQ. This CDR3 reads CASRVQTGDTEAFF. The CDR3 DNA is TGCGCCAGCAGGGTCCAGACAGGAGACACTGAAGCTTTCTTT.